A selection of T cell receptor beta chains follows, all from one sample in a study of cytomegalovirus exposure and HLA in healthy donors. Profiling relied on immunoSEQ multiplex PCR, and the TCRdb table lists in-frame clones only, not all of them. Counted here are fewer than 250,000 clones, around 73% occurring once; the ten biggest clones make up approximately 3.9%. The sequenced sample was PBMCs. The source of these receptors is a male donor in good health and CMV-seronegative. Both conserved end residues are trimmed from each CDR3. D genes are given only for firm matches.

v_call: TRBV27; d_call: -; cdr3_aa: ASGRLQMNYGYT
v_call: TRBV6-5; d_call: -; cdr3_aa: ASSGGAQETQY
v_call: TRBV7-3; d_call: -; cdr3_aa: ASSLTKTSLRYNEQF
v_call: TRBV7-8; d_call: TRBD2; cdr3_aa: ASSWTSGGRLYEQY
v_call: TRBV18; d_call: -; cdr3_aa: ASSPIFSGDYEQY
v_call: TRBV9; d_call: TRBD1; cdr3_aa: ASSAAGTAYEQY
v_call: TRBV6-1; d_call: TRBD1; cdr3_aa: ASSLRGQGPYEQY
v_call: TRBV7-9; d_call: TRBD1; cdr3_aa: ASSNGQGWNEQF
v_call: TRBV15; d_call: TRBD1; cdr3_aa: ATSRDGTGEVESGNTIY
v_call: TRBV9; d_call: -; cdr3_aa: ASSAAAGAGANVLT
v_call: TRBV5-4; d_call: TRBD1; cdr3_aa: ASSLGQGRGVNTEAF
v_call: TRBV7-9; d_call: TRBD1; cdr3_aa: ASSPDRVDNSPLH
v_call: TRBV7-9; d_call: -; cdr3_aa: ASSLAVGEEAEAF
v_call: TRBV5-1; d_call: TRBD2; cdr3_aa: ASSFSTGGTGELF
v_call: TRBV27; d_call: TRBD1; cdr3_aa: ASRPGQINYGYT
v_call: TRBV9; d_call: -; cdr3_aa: ASSAGVGGEQY
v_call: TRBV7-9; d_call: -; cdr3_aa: ASSFLRDSTDTQY
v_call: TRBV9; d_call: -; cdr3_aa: ASRPRGNTGELF
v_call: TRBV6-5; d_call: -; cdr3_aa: ASKRNTEAF
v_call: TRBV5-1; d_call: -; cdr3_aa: ASSLVGSSRLYEQY
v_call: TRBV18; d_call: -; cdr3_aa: ASSPPVGAYEQY
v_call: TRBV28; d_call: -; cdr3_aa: ASSSFRVPGYEQY
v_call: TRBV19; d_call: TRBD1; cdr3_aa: ASRGGQGRPQY
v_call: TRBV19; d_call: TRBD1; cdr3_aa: ASRTGGGLTF
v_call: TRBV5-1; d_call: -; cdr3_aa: ASSLVQGRNGELF
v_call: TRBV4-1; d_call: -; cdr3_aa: ASSLAGLPGEKLF
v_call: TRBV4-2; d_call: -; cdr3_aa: ASSQDFGTSTDTQY
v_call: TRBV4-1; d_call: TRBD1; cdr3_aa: ASSQEDRAYEQY
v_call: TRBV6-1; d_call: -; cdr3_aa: ASGRGSYNEQF
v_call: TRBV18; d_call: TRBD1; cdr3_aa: ASSQGDRPYEQY
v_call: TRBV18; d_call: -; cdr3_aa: ASSHTGETQY
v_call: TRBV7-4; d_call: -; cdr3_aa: ASSLLQTTNEKLF
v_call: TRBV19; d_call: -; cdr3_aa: ASSIGPSGETQY
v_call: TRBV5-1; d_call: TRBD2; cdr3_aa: ASSFTSGSGNEQY